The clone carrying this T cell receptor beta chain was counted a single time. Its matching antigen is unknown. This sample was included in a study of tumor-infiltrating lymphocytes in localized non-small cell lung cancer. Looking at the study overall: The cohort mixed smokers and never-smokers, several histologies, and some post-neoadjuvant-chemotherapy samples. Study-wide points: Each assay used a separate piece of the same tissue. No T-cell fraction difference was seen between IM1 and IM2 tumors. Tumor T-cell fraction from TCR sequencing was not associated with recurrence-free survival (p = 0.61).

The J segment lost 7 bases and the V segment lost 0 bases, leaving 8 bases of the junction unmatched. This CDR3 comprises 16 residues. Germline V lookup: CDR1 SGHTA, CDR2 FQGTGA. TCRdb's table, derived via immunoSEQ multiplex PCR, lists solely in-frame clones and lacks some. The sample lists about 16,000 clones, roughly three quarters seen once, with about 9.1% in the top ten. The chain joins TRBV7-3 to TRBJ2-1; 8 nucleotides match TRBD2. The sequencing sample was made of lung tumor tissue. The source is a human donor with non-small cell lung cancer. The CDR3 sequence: CASSLTQAGAGNEQFF. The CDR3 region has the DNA TGTGCCAGCAGCTTAACCCAAGCGGGAGCAGGAAATGAGCAGTTCTTC.